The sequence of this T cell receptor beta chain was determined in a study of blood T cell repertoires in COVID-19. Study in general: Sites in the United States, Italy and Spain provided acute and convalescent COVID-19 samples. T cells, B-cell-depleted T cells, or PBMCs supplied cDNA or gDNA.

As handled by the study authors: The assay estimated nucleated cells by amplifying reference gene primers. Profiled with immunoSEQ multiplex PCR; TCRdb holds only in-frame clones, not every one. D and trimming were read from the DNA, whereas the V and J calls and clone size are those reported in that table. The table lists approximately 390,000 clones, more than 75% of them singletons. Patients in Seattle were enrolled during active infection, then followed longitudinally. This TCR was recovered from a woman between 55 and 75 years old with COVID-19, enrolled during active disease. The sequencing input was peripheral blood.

The CDR3 DNA reads as TGTGCCAGCAGCAGGCGGGGGATCGACGAGCAGTACTTC. It yields the protein CASSRRGIDEQYF. The chain uses TRBV11-2 and TRBJ2-7, with 7 positions matching TRBD2. Per germline, CDR1 SGHAT and CDR2 FQNNGV. The CDR3 totals 13 residues. The V and J ends lost 5 bases and 5 bases, in that order; junction bases with no gene match: 6.